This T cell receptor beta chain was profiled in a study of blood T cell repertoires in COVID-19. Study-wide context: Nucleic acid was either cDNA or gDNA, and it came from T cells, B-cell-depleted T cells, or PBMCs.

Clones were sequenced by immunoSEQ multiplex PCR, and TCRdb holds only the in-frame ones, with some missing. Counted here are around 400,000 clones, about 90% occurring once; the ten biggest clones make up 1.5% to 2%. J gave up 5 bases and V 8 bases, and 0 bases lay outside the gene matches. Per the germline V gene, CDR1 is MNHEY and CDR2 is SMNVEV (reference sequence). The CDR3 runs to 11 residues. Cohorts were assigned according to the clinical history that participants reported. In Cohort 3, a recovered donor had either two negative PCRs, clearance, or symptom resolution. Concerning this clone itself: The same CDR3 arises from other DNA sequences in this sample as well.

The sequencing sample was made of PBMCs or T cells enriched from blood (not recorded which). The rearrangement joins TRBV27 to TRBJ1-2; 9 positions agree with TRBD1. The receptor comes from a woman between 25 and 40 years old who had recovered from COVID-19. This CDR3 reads CASGQGYGYTF. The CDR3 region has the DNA TGTGCCAGCGGACAGGGGTATGGCTACACCTTC.